Detailed here is one T cell receptor beta chain. This sample is drawn from a study of tumor-infiltrating lymphocytes in oesophageal squamous cell carcinoma. TCRdb ran MiXCR on the PCR reads and lists one entry per CDR3 protein. Of some 22,000 distinct CDR3 sequences listed, under 45% are singletons. The CDR3 runs to 16 residues. Per germline, CDR1 MNHEY and CDR2 SVGEGT. J gave up 5 bases and V 0 bases, and 4 bases lay outside the gene matches. Source material: esophageal tumor tissue. The chain employs TRBV6-2 or TRBV6-3 and TRBJ2-2, with 9 positions matching TRBD1. This TCR was recovered from a male donor with esophageal squamous cell carcinoma. CDR3 loop: CASSYSPGQGTGELFF. Written as DNA, the CDR3 is TGTGCCAGCAGTTACTCCCCGGGACAGGGTACCGGGGAGCTGTTTTTT.